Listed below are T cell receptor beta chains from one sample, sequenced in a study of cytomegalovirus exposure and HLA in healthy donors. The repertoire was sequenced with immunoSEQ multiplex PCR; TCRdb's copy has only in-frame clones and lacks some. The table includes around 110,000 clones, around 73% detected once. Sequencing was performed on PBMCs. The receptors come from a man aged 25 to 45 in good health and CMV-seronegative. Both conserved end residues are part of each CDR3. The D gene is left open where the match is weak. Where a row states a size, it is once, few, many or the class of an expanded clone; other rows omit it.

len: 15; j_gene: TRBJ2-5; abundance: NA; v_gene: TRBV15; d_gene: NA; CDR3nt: TGTGCCACCAGCAGAGGGCAAGACATGGAAGAGACCCAGTACTTC; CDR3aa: CATSRGQDMEETQYF
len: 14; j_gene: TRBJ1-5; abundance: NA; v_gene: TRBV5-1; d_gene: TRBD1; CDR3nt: TGCGCCAGCAGCTTTGGGACAGATAATCAGCCCCAGCATTTT; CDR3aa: CASSFGTDNQPQHF
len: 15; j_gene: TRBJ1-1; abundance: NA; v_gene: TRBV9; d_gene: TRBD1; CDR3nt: TGTGCCAGCAGCGGGGGACAGGGGGCACGGACTGAAGCTTTCTTT; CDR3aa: CASSGGQGARTEAFF
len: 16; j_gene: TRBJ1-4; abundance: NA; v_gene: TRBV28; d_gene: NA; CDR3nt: TGTGCCAGCAGCGCTCCCCGAGAGGCTTTGAATGAAAAACTGTTTTTT; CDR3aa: CASSAPREALNEKLFF
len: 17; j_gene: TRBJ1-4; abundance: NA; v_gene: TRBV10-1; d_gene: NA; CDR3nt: TGCGCCAGCAGTGAACTCTTGGATAGGCAGGTTAATGAAAAACTGTTTTTT; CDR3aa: CASSELLDRQVNEKLFF
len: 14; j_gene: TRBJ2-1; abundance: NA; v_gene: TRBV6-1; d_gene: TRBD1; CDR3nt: TGTGCCAGCAACAGGGGGGAGATCTACAATGAGCAGTTCTTC; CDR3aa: CASNRGEIYNEQFF
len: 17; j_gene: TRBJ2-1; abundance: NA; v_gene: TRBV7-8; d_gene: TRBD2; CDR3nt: TGTGCCAGCAGCTCCGGGACTAGCGGGAGTTCCTACAATGAGCAGTTCTTC; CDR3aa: CASSSGTSGSSYNEQFF
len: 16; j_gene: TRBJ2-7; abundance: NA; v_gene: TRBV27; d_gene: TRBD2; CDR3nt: TGTGCCAGCAGTTCCTTGGGACTAGCGGGAGAATCCGAGCAGTACTTC; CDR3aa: CASSSLGLAGESEQYF
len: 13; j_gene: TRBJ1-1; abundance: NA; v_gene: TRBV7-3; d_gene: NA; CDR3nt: TGTGCCAGCAGCCTTGACAGTTTCACTGAAGCTTTCTTT; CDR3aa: CASSLDSFTEAFF
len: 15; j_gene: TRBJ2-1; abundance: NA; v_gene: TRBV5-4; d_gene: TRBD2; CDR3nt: TGTGCCAGCACAAAGCGGGGGGACTACAATTCTGAGCAGTTCTTC; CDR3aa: CASTKRGDYNSEQFF
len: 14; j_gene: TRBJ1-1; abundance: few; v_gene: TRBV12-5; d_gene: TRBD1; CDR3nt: TGTGCTAGTGCCCCTGAGGGGGCGAACACTGAAGCTTTCTTT; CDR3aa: CASAPEGANTEAFF
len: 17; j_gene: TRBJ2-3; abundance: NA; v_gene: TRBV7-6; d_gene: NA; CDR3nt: TGTGCCAGCAGCCCCAGGGGGCAGCGGGGTAGCACAGATACGCAGTATTTT; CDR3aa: CASSPRGQRGSTDTQYF
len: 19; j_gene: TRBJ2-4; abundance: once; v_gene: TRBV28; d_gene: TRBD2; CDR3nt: TGTGCCAGCAGTTTGTCTAGCGGGAGGGCCGAACTAGCCAAAAACATTCAGTACTTC; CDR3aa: CASSLSSGRAELAKNIQYF
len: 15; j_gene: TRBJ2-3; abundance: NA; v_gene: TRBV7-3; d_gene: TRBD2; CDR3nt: TGTGCCAGCAGCACTAGCGGGGGAAGCACAGATACGCAGTATTTT; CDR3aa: CASSTSGGSTDTQYF
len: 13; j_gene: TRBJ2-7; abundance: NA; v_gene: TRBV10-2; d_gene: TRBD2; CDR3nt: TGCGCCAGCAAGGCGGGGGACTCCTACGAGCAGTACTTC; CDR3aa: CASKAGDSYEQYF
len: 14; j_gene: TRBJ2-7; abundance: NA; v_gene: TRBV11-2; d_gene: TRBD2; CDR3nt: TGTGCTAGCAGCCAAATCGGACTAGCAAGCGAGCAGTACTTC; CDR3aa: CASSQIGLASEQYF
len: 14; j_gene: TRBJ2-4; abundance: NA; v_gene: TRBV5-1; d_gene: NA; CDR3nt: TGCGCCAGCAGCTTGGGGGGGACTAAAAACATTCAGTACTTC; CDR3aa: CASSLGGTKNIQYF
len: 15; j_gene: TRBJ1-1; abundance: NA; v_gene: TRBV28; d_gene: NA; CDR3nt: TGTGCCAGCAGTTTTTCCAAGGGGTCTAACACTGAAGCTTTCTTT; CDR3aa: CASSFSKGSNTEAFF
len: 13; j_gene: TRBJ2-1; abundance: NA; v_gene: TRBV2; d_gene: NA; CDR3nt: TGTGCCAGCAGTGAATTAGTATTGAGTGAGCAGTTCTTC; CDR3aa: CASSELVLSEQFF
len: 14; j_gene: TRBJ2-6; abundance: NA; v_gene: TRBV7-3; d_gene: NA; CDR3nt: TGTGCCAGCAGCCCTACAGGGGGGGCCAACGTCCTGACTTTC; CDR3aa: CASSPTGGANVLTF
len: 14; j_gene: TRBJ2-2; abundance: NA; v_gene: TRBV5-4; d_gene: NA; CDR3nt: TGTGCCAGCAGCTTGAAGGCGGATGGAGGGGAGCTGTTTTTT; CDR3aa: CASSLKADGGELFF
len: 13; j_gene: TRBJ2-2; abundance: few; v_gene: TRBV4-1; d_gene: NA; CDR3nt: TGCGCCAGCAGCCAAGCAGAGGCCGGGGAGCTGTTTTTT; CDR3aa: CASSQAEAGELFF